The 17 T cell receptor beta chains listed next were all sequenced from one sample in a study of technical replicates of blood from a handful of donors. Method: immunoSEQ multiplex PCR; TCRdb's copy keeps in-frame clones and lacks some. The table records some 81,000 clones, roughly nine tenths of them present only once. Sample: T cells isolated from PBMCs. All receptors derive from a human donor in good health.

This chain links TRBV9 with TRBJ2-1; 9 bases agree with TRBD2. J lost 12 bases, V lost 0 bases, and 10 bases had no gene match. CDR1 and CDR2 (germline): SGDLS, YYNGEE. The length of the CDR3 is 15 residues. As DNA, the CDR3 is TGTGCCAGCAGCGTAGCTGATTTGGGACTAGCTTGGCAGTTCTTC. Translated, it gives CASSVADLGLAWQFF. Filled out from reference TRBV9 and TRBJ2-1, the complete variable domain reads DSGVTQTPKHLITATGQRVTLRCSPRSGDLSVYWYQQSLDQGLQFLIQYYNGEERAKGNILERFSAQQFPDLHSELNLSSLELGDSALYFCASSVADLGLAWQFFGPGTRLTVL.

The chain joins TRBV5-4 to TRBJ1-2; 8 bases fit TRBD1. The length of the CDR3 is 15 residues. Germline-derived CDR1 and CDR2 are SGHNT and YYREEE (reference sequence). V shed 0 bases, J shed 4 bases, and the junction held 5 bases outside the gene matches. CDR3 region: CASSLGDRTPYGYTF. Written as DNA, the CDR3 is TGTGCCAGCAGCTTGGGGGACAGGACCCCCTATGGCTACACCTTC.

This chain links TRBV4-1 with TRBJ1-1, with 9 bases that match TRBD1. The CDR3 is 14 amino acids. J gave up 7 bases and V 1 base, and 4 bases lay outside the gene matches. Germline-derived CDR1 and CDR2 are MGHRA and YSYEKL. DNA for the CDR3: TGCGCCAGCAGCCAAGCCGGGACAGGGTTTGAAGCTTTCTTT. Protein: CASSQAGTGFEAFF.

The rearrangement joins TRBV13 to TRBJ2-5, with TRBD2 identical over 9 bases. The CDR3 contains 15 residues. The germline V gene encodes CDR1 PRHDT and CDR2 FYEKMQ (reference sequence). The J segment lost 3 bases and the V segment lost 1 base, leaving 3 bases of the junction unmatched. CDR3 sequence: CASSLVERGEETQYF. The CDR3 nucleotides are TGTGCCAGCAGCTTAGTGGAGCGGGGGGAAGAGACCCAGTACTTC.

The V gene is TRBV19, the J gene TRBJ1-5; TRBD1 matches 7 bases. Germline trimming cut 0 bases from V and 5 bases from J; bases unmatched to any gene: 4. CDR3 length: 15 residues. The germline CDR1 and CDR2 sequences are LNHDA and SQIVND (reference sequence). The CDR3: CASSIDRDRYQPQHF. Here the CDR3 DNA reads TGTGCCAGTAGTATAGACCGGGACAGATATCAGCCCCAGCATTTT.

The V and J genes are TRBV5-6 and TRBJ2-3, with D possibly being TRBD2 (5 bases). Deletions cut 6 bases from V and 0 bases from J, with 20 bases between. The CDR3 spans 17 residues. Germline V gene data show CDR1 as SGHDT and CDR2 as YYEEEE. CDR3 amino acids: CASNPARLATSTDTQYF. In nucleotides, the CDR3 is TGTGCCAGCAACCCCGCCCGGCTAGCCACTAGCACAGATACGCAGTATTTT.

This chain links TRBV5-6 with TRBJ1-2, with TRBD1 matching over 8 bases. The CDR3 totals 14 residues. Germline-derived CDR1 and CDR2 are SGHDT and YYEEEE. The V gene end was trimmed by 0 bases and the J gene end by 3 bases; junction bases not matched to a gene: 1. The CDR3 loop reads CASSLGTGHYGYTF. CDR3 nucleotide sequence: TGTGCCAGCAGCTTGGGGACAGGGCACTATGGCTACACCTTC.

The genes are TRBV28 and TRBJ1-2; D is perhaps TRBD1 (6 bases). This CDR3 spans 15 amino acids. Per germline, CDR1 MDHEN and CDR2 SYDVKM. V was trimmed by 4 bases and J by 0 bases, leaving 12 bases between them. The CDR3 reads CASSSTGLANYGYTF. CDR3 bases: TGTGCCAGCAGTTCCACAGGGTTAGCTAACTATGGCTACACCTTC.

V gene TRBV5-1 combines with J gene TRBJ2-1; 11 bases agree with TRBD2. The CDR3 spans 19 residues. V was clipped by 3 bases and J by 4 bases; unmatched bases: 15. Germline-derived CDR1 and CDR2 are SGHRS and YFSETQ. CDR3 in amino acids: CASSSSGTSGPNPYNEQFF. The CDR3 DNA is TGCGCCAGCAGCTCCTCCGGGACTAGCGGTCCCAATCCTTACAATGAGCAGTTCTTC.

Notes on this clone: The sample holds other DNA sequences that translate to the same CDR3. The V gene is TRBV30, the J gene TRBJ2-4; no clear D. The CDR3 length is 14 residues. V lost 0 bases and J lost 1, with 7 bases in between. Germline V gene lookup returns CDR1 GTSNPN and CDR2 SVGIG (reference sequence). CDR3 residues: CAWSVELAKNIQYF. The CDR3 region has the DNA TGTGCCTGGAGTGTTGAACTGGCCAAAAACATTCAGTACTTC.

J is TRBJ2-7 and V is TRBV10-3; 7 bases agree with TRBD2. This CDR3 contains 12 residues. The V segment lost 7 bases and the J segment 7 bases; nucleotides outside the gene matches: 7. The germline CDR1 and CDR2 sequences are ENHRY and SYGVKD. The CDR3, as DNA: TGTGCCATCACGCCTAGCGGACTTGAGCAGTACTTC. Encoded protein: CAITPSGLEQYF.

In its sample, this clone was seen once. Here the CDR3 reads CASSIDRRTGGLLGEKLFF. The CDR3 nucleotides are TGTGCCAGTAGTATAGATAGGCGGACAGGGGGTCTGCTGGGTGAAAAACTGTTTTTT. This sequence joins TRBV19 and TRBJ1-4; TRBD1 agrees at 10 bases. Germline CDR1 LNHDA, CDR2 SQIVND (reference sequence). This CDR3 contains 19 residues. Losses at the gene ends were 0 bases for V and 7 bases for J; bases not matched to a gene: 14.

V and J are TRBV10-3 and TRBJ2-7, with D possibly TRBD1 on 6 matching bases. Per the germline V gene, CDR1 is ENHRY and CDR2 is SYGVKD. CDR3 length: 13 amino acids. V was clipped by 6 bases and J by 2 bases, with 11 bases between them. The CDR3 DNA follows: TGTGCCATCAGGCCAGGGGAAGCCTACGAGCAGTACTTC. It specifies CAIRPGEAYEQYF.

The chain links TRBV6-5 to TRBJ2-1, with 8 positions matching TRBD2. CDR3 length: 15 residues. With 6 bases clipped from V and 0 bases from J, the junction kept 4 bases outside the gene matches. Germline V CDR1 and CDR2: MNHEY, SVGAGI. CDR3 DNA: TGTGCCAGCAGGCTGCGGGAGGCCTCCTACAATGAGCAGTTCTTC. Encoded protein: CASRLREASYNEQFF.

The rearrangement links TRBV6-1 to TRBJ1-6, with unresolved D. CDR3 length: 17 residues. Germline V gene sequence: CDR1 MNHNS, CDR2 SASEGT. V shed 6 bases and J shed 6 bases, with 21 bases lying between them. The CDR3 spells CASSETPRLLGNSPLHF. The CDR3 coding sequence is TGTGCCAGCAGCGAAACCCCACGTCTCCTAGGTAATTCACCCCTCCACTTT.

This clone was seen only once. J is TRBJ2-1 and V is TRBV27, with 7 nucleotides matching TRBD2. The CDR3 extends over 13 amino acids. The trim removed 4 bases at V and 15 bases at J, leaving 12 bases unmatched. Germline CDR1 and CDR2: MNHEY and SMNVEV (reference sequence). This CDR3 reads CASSSRWGGDSFF. The CDR3 DNA reads as TGTGCCAGCAGTTCGCGGTGGGGGGGGGATTCGTTCTTC.

CDR3 DNA: TGTGCCAGCAGCTTAGTGACGTCGGGGTCGGGCACAGATACGCAGTATTTT. Translated, it gives CASSLVTSGSGTDTQYF. The rearrangement links TRBV11-3 to TRBJ2-3, with D perhaps matching TRBD2 (5 bases). The CDR3 sequence is 17 residues long. V lost 1 base to trimming and J lost 1 base, with 15 bases between them. Germline V gives CDR1 SGHNT, CDR2 YENEEA.